The 6 T cell receptor beta chains listed next were all sequenced from one sample in a study of blood T cell repertoires in COVID-19. Sequencing used immunoSEQ multiplex PCR; TCRdb keeps in-frame clones, though not all of them. Of some 250,000 clones listed, 70% to 90% are singletons. Sequencing used peripheral blood. The receptors originated from a young man with active or convalescent COVID-19.

The chain joins TRBV19 to TRBJ1-6; possible D gene TRBD1, 5 bases. Trimming shortened V by 6 bases and J by 6 bases, and 21 bases separated the two germline ends. Germline CDR1 reads LNHDA; CDR2 reads SQIVND (reference sequence). There are 17 residues in the CDR3. This CDR3 is CASSTHAPGVGNSPLHF. The DNA for the CDR3 is TGTGCCAGTAGCACACACGCTCCGGGGGTGGGTAATTCACCCCTCCACTTT.

In this sample, this clone turned up once. The V and J genes are TRBV11-2 and TRBJ2-2; TRBD1 matches at 9 bases. CDR1 SGHAT and CDR2 FQNNGV come from the germline V gene. This CDR3 has 15 residues. After removal of 1 base from V and 5 bases from J, the junction contained 2 bases not matched to a gene. The CDR3: CASSLGDRETGELFF. For the CDR3, the DNA is TGTGCCAGCAGCTTAGGGGACAGGGAGACCGGGGAGCTGTTTTTT.

This chain links TRBV19 with TRBJ1-5, with D maybe TRBD1 (5 bases). The CDR3 length is 15 residues. V was cut by 5 bases and J by 7 bases, with 18 bases left in between. Germline V gives CDR1 LNHDA, CDR2 SQIVND (reference sequence). The CDR3 loop reads CASSRQGSFGQPQHF. As DNA, the CDR3 is TGTGCCAGTAGTCGCCAGGGCTCGTTTGGGCAGCCCCAGCATTTT.

The chain employs TRBV11-3 and TRBJ2-1, with D possibly matching TRBD1 (5 bases). V was pared by 5 bases and J by 2 bases, with 13 bases between. Germline CDR1 and CDR2: SGHNT and YENEEA. The CDR3 contains 15 residues. The CDR3 bases are TGTGCCAGCAGCGGGGCCCCGGAAACCTACAATGAGCAGTTCTTC. Residues: CASSGAPETYNEQFF.

The chain joins TRBV6-6 to TRBJ2-5, with no clear D. The V end was cut by 2 bases, the J end by 1 base, with 11 bases between. This CDR3 has 15 amino acids. Germline CDR1 MNHNY, CDR2 SVGAGI (reference sequence). The CDR3 DNA sequence: TGTGCCAGCAGTTACGGAGACGGAATCCAAGAGACCCAGTACTTC. This encodes CASSYGDGIQETQYF.

J is TRBJ1-2 and V is TRBV11-2; 8 positions match TRBD1. Looked up from germline, CDR1 is SGHAT and CDR2 is FQNNGV. V gave up 1 base and J gave up 5 bases; unmatched junction bases: 3. CDR3 length: 14 amino acids. As DNA, the CDR3 is TGTGCCAGCAGCTTAGCAACAGGGGGGTATGGCTACACCTTC. Amino acid sequence: CASSLATGGYGYTF. The variable domain in full, completed from reference TRBV11-2 and TRBJ1-2, reads EAGVAQSPRYKIIEKRQSVAFWCNPISGHATLYWYQQILGQGPKLLIQFQNNGVVDDSQLPKDRFSAERLKGVDSTLKIQPAKLEDSAVYLCASSLATGGYGYTFGSGTRLTVV.